A selection of T cell receptor beta chains follows, all from one sample in a study of OX40 agonist ivuxolimab in advanced cancers. The protocol was immunoSEQ multiplex PCR, while the TCRdb copy is restricted to in-frame clones and leaves out a portion. The data hold tens of thousands of clones, with around 90% observed a single time. Sample: CD4+ or CD8+ T cells sorted from blood, taken in a trial of the OX40 agonist ivuxolimab. These receptors were collected from an adult with an advanced solid tumor such as melanoma, head and neck, liver or kidney cancer. Both conserved end residues are part of each CDR3. The D gene is left open where the match is weak. The listing skips clone size in some rows; elsewhere it reads once, few, many or a size class.

cdr3_nt cdr3_aa d_call clone_size j_call v_call
TGCGCCAGCAGTCGGACAGGGGGCGTAGGGTCGGAGGAAAAACTGTTTTTT CASSRTGGVGSEEKLFF TRBD1 . TRBJ1-4 TRBV5-1
TGTGCCAGCAGCTTAGGTCCGAGCACAGATACGCAGTATTTT CASSLGPSTDTQYF . . TRBJ2-3 TRBV7-8
TGCGCCAGCAGCCTCGGGACGGTGGGCACCGGGGAGCTGTTTTTT CASSLGTVGTGELFF . once TRBJ2-2 TRBV5-1
TGTGCCAGTAGTATCCCGGACGGCCGTTCGGGTGGCTACACCTTC CASSIPDGRSGGYTF . . TRBJ1-2 TRBV19
TGTGCCAGCAGTTTCCGCAGCCCCCTCACCGGGGAGCTGTTTTTT CASSFRSPLTGELFF . . TRBJ2-2 TRBV27
TGTGCCAGCAGCCGCGACAGAGACAATCAGCCCCAGCATTTT CASSRDRDNQPQHF . . TRBJ1-5 TRBV7-8
TGTGCCAGCCACCCGGACATCAGGTTGAACACTGAAGCTTTCTTT CASHPDIRLNTEAFF . . TRBJ1-1 TRBV6-1
TGCGCCAGCAGTGCATGGGCAAAGAACTTTGAAGCTTTCTTT CASSAWAKNFEAFF . . TRBJ1-1 TRBV10-1
TGTGCCAGCAGCAAAGTTAGGTCAGGGAACACTGAAGCTTTCTTT CASSKVRSGNTEAFF . . TRBJ1-1 TRBV21-1
TGTGCCTGGAGCCTAGGGCTCATAGCTTTCTTT CAWSLGLIAFF . . TRBJ1-1 TRBV30
TGTGCCAGCAGCGGGAGTCGGGGCACAGATACGCAGTATTTT CASSGSRGTDTQYF . . TRBJ2-3 TRBV6-5
TGTGCCAGCAGCTTAGAGGCGTCAAACTATGGCTACACCTTC CASSLEASNYGYTF . . TRBJ1-2 TRBV7-8
TGTGCCTGGACGGGAGCGACTGAGCAGTTCTTC CAWTGATEQFF . . TRBJ2-1 TRBV30
TGCAGTGCTAGGGGGGGTCACGGCTACACCTTC CSARGGHGYTF . once TRBJ1-2 TRBV20-1
TGCGCCAGCAGCTTTTGGTCTGGGGCCAACGTCCTGACTTTC CASSFWSGANVLTF . . TRBJ2-6 TRBV5-1
TGTGCCAGCAGCTCGCCCGAGGCTACGAAGCAGTACTTC CASSSPEATKQYF . . TRBJ2-7 TRBV5-6
TGTGCCAGCAGCGTAGAGATAGGGAAGGGCACTGAAGCTTTCTTT CASSVEIGKGTEAFF . . TRBJ1-1 TRBV9
TGTGCCAGCAGTGGGGTGGGCACCGGGGAGCTGTTTTTT CASSGVGTGELFF . . TRBJ2-2 TRBV25-1
TGTGCCATTATGTCGAATCAAGGGTTAGGGAACACTGAAGCTTTCTTT CAIMSNQGLGNTEAFF . . TRBJ1-1 TRBV10-3
TGCAGTGCTCACTATGGCTACACCTTC CSAHYGYTF . . TRBJ1-2 TRBV20-1
TGTGCCAGCAGTAGAGACGGTCTCTCTGGAAACACCATATATTTT CASSRDGLSGNTIYF . . TRBJ1-3 TRBV6-5
TGCGCCAGCAGCTTGGGGTCCACCGGAGATACGCAGTATTTT CASSLGSTGDTQYF . . TRBJ2-3 TRBV5-1
TGTGCCAGCCAACGAACAGGGGGCATGAACACTGAAGCTTTCTTT CASQRTGGMNTEAFF TRBD1 . TRBJ1-1 TRBV2
TGTGCCAGCAGTGACCCGGGACAGAGCTATGGCTACACCTTC CASSDPGQSYGYTF TRBD1 . TRBJ1-2 TRBV6-5
TGTGCCCCTTGCAGGGGAGTAGGCAATCAGCCCCAGCATTTT CAPCRGVGNQPQHF . . TRBJ1-5 TRBV10-3
TGTGCCAGCAGTCAGAATGGGGGGTCTAGGACTGAAGCTTTCTTT CASSQNGGSRTEAFF . . TRBJ1-1 TRBV6-1
TGCGCCAGCAGCCAATTGGATGCAGGGGGCGCGGGGAAACTGTTTTTT CASSQLDAGGAGKLFF TRBD1 . TRBJ1-4 TRBV4-1
TGTGCCAGCAGCCGGGGGGGCGACTTAGGGACAGATACGCAGTATTTT CASSRGGDLGTDTQYF TRBD2 . TRBJ2-3 TRBV6-4
TGTGCCAGCAGCTTTGGGACAGGGGTCTACGAGCAGTACTTC CASSFGTGVYEQYF TRBD1 . TRBJ2-7 TRBV11-2
TGTGCCAGCAGCGTTTCCGGACAGTACTACTATGGCTACACCTTC CASSVSGQYYYGYTF . . TRBJ1-2 TRBV9
TGTGCCAGCAGCCTAGGGGCCACTGGGGCCAACGTCCTGACTTTC CASSLGATGANVLTF . . TRBJ2-6 TRBV6-6
TGTGCCAGCAGTTACAGGCGGGAGGTCTACGAGCAGTACTTC CASSYRREVYEQYF TRBD2 medium-sized TRBJ2-7 TRBV6-5
TGTGCCAGCGGGGAACGACAGGGGGGATTCTCTGGAAACACCATATATTTT CASGERQGGFSGNTIYF TRBD1 . TRBJ1-3 TRBV27
TGCGCCAGCAGCTTTCGGGGCGGAAACGCAGATACGCAGTATTTT CASSFRGGNADTQYF . . TRBJ2-3 TRBV5-1
TGCGCCAGCAAGGGCAGCTCCTACGAGCAGTACTTC CASKGSSYEQYF . . TRBJ2-7 TRBV10-2
TGTGCCAGCAGCCGTACCGGGACAGGCGCCTACGAGCAGTACTTC CASSRTGTGAYEQYF TRBD1 . TRBJ2-7 TRBV6-5
TGTGCCATCAGGGGGACTAGCGGTGTCACAGATACGCAGTATTTT CAIRGTSGVTDTQYF TRBD2 . TRBJ2-3 TRBV10-3
TGTGCCAGCAGCCAAGCAGGGAGTGGGGAAAAACTGTTTTTT CASSQAGSGEKLFF . . TRBJ1-4 TRBV6-5
TGTGCCAGCAGCATAAACCCAGGGGCCGATGAGCAGTTCTTC CASSINPGADEQFF . . TRBJ2-1 TRBV9
TGCGCCAGCAGCCAACTAGCGGGAGGGAACAATGAGCAGTTCTTC CASSQLAGGNNEQFF TRBD2 once TRBJ2-1 TRBV5-1
TGTGCCAGCAGTCAAACAGGGCGACGAGAAAACACCATATATTTT CASSQTGRRENTIYF . . TRBJ1-3 TRBV6-5
TGTGCCAGCCGGCGGACAGCACAAGAGACCCAGTACTTC CASRRTAQETQYF . . TRBJ2-5 TRBV27
TGTGCCAGCAGCTCGCAGGGGGCTAATGAAAAACTGTTTTTT CASSSQGANEKLFF TRBD1 . TRBJ1-4 TRBV7-9
TGTGCCAGCAGCCCGGACAGGGGCGACGGCTATGGCTACACCTTC CASSPDRGDGYGYTF TRBD1 . TRBJ1-2 TRBV7-9
TGTGCCAGCAGTGAATGGGGATCCGGGGAGCTGTTTTTT CASSEWGSGELFF . . TRBJ2-2 TRBV6-1
TGCGCCAGCAGCCTAGTACCGGGACAGGGGTTGAGTAATTCACCCCTCCACTTT CASSLVPGQGLSNSPLHF TRBD1 . TRBJ1-6 TRBV4-1
TGTGCCAGCAGTGCCCGCCAGGCGGGCTACACCTTC CASSARQAGYTF . . TRBJ1-2 TRBV10-3
TGTGCCAGCAGCCCGCCCGTGGGGGGCTTCACAGATACGCAGTATTTT CASSPPVGGFTDTQYF . few TRBJ2-3 TRBV11-3
TGTGCCAGCAGACCAGGGGCGGGAGGGGCCAACGAGCAGTACTTC CASRPGAGGANEQYF TRBD2 . TRBJ2-7 TRBV2
TGTGCCAGCACCAACTCAGGGGAAAAACTGTTTTTT CASTNSGEKLFF . . TRBJ1-4 TRBV6-5
TGTGCCAGCAATCTCGGGGGAGTCGAAGGGGGCTACACCTTC CASNLGGVEGGYTF . . TRBJ1-2 TRBV6-6
TGTGCCAGTACCGTTCCCGGAGGCGAAAAACTGTTTTTT CASTVPGGEKLFF . . TRBJ1-4 TRBV19
TGTGCCAGCAGCGGCAGGGGGCACTTTGGCTACACCTTC CASSGRGHFGYTF TRBD1 once TRBJ1-2 TRBV9